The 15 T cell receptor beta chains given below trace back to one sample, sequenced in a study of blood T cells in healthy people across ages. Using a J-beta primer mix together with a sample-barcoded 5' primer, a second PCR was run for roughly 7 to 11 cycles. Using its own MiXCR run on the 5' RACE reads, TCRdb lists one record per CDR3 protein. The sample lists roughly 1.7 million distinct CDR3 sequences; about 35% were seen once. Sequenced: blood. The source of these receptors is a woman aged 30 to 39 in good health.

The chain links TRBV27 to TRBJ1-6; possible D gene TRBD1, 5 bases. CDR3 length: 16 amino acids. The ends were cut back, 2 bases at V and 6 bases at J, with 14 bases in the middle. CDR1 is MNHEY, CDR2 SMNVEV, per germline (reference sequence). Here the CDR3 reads CASSLSFGQGNSPLHF. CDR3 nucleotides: TGTGCCAGCAGTTTAAGTTTCGGCCAGGGTAATTCACCCCTCCACTTT.

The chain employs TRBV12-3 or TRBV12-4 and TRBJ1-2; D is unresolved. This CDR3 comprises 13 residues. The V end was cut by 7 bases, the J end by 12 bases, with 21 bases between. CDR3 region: CASTPGKGGGHTF. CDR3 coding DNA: TGTGCCAGCACCCCCGGAAAGGGCGGAGGCCACACCTTC.

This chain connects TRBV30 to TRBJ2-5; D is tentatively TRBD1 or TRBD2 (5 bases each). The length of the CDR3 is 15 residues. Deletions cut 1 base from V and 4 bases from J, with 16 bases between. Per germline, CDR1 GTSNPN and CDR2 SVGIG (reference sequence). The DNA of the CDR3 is TGTGCCTGGAGTGGATCGTGGGGGATGGGAGAGACCCAGTACTTC. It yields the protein CAWSGSWGMGETQYF.

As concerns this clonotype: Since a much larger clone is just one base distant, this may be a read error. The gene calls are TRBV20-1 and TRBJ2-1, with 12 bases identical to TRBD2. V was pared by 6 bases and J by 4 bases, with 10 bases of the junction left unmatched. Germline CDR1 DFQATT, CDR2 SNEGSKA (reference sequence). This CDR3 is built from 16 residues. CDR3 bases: TGCAGTGCCTCAGCGACTAGCGGGAGACGGTACAATGAGCAGTTCTTC. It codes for CSASATSGRRYNEQFF.

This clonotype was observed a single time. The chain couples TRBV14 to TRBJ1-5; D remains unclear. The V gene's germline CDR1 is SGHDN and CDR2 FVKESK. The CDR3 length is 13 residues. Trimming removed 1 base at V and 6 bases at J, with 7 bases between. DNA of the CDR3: TGTGCCAGCAGCCAAGGGTCTGCTCAGCCCCAGCATTTT. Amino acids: CASSQGSAQPQHF.

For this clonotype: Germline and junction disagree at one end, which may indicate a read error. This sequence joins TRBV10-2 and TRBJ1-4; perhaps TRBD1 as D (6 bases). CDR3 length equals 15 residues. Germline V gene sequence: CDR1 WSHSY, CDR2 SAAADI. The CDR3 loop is CASSEQGSTNEKRFF. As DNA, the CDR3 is TGCGCCAGCAGTGAACAGGGATCAACTAATGAAAAACGGTTTTTT.

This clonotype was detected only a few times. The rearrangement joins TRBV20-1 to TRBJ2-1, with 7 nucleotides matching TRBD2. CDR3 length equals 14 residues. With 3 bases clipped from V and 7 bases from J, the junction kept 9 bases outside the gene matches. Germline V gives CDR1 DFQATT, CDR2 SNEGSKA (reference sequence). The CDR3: CSASGRTGGNEQFF. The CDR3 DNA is TGCAGTGCTAGCGGGAGGACCGGGGGGAATGAGCAGTTCTTC.

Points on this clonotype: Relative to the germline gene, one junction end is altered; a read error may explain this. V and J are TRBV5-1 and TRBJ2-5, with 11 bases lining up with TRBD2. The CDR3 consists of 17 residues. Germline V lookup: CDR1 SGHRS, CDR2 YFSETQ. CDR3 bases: TGCGCCAGCAACTTGGACGCTAGCGGGGGGCCCCAAGAGACCCAGTACTTC. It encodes CASNLDASGGPQETQYF.

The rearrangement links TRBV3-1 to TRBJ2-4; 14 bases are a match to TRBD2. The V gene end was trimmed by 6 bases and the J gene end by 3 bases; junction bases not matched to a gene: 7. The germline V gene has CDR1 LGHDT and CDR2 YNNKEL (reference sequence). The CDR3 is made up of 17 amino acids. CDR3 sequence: CASSGLAGGNFKNIQYF. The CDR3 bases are TGTGCCAGCAGTGGACTAGCGGGAGGCAACTTCAAAAACATTCAGTACTTC.

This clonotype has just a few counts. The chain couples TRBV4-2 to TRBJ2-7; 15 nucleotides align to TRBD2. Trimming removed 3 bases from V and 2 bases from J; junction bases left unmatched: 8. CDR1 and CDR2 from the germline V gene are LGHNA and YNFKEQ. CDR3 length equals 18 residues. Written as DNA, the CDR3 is TGTGCCAGCAGCCACGAGGGACTAGCGGGAGGCCAGCCCTACGAGCAGTACTTC. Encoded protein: CASSHEGLAGGQPYEQYF.

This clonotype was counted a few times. DNA of the CDR3: TGTGCCAGCAGTGAAACTGACCGGGGCCCCGTGCGAAAGACCCAGTACTTC. Its translation is CASSETDRGPVRKTQYF. V gene TRBV6-1 combines with J gene TRBJ2-5; D possibly matches TRBD1 or TRBD2 (5 bases each). V gave up 2 bases and J gave up 6 bases, with 22 bases separating them. The CDR3 has 17 amino acids. CDR1 is MNHNS and CDR2 is SASEGT in the germline V gene.

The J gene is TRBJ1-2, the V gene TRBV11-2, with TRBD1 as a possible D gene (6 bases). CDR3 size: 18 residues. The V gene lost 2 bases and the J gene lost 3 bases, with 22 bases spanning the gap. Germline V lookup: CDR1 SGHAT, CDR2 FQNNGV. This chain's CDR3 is CASSLQVWVAGDDYGYTF. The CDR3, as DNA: TGTGCCAGCAGCTTACAAGTTTGGGTAGCAGGGGATGACTATGGCTACACCTTC. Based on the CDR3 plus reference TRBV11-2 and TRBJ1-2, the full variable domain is EAGVAQSPRYKIIEKRQSVAFWCNPISGHATLYWYQQILGQGPKLLIQFQNNGVVDDSQLPKDRFSAERLKGVDSTLKIQPAKLEDSAVYLCASSLQVWVAGDDYGYTFGSGTRLTVV.

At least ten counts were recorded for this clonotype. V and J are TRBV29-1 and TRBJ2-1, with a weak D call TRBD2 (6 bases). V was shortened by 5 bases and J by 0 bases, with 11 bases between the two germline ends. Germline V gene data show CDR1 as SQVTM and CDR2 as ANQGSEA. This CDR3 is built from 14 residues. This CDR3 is CSVPDGSSYNEQFF. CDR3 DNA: TGCAGCGTTCCGGACGGGAGCTCCTACAATGAGCAGTTCTTC.

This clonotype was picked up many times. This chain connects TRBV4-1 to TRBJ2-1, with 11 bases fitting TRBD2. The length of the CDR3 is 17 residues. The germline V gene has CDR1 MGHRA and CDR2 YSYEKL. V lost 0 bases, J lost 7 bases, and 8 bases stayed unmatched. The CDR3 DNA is TGCGCCAGCAGCCAAGATTCTTCGCCTAGCGGGGGGAATGAGCAGTTCTTC. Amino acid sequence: CASSQDSSPSGGNEQFF.

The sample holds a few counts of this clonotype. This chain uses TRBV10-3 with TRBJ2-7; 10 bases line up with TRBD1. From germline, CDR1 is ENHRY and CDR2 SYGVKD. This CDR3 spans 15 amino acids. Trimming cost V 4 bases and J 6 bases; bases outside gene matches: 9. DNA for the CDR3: TGTGCCATCAGTGGGCGGTCGGGGACAGGGGTCGAGCAGTACTTC. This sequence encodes CAISGRSGTGVEQYF.